Below, 22 T cell receptor beta chains from the same sample are listed, as sequenced in a study of response to subunit inactivated influenza vaccine. TCRdb called the RT-PCR reads again in MiXCR, with one record for every CDR3 protein. The table includes more than 250,000 distinct CDR3 sequences, just over 20% detected once. Sample: PBMCs from blood, taken about 19 months after vaccination. The origin of the receptors is a man between 50 and 69 years old who received an inactivated influenza vaccine.

This clonotype has a handful of counts. This sequence joins TRBV19 and TRBJ2-1; no clear D. V lost 3 bases to trimming and J lost 1 base, with 10 bases between them. Germline V lookup: CDR1 LNHDA, CDR2 SQIVND (reference sequence). The CDR3 totals 15 residues. The CDR3 loop reads CASSMGAPSYNEQFF. CDR3 nucleotide sequence: TGTGCCAGTAGTATGGGTGCCCCTTCCTACAATGAGCAGTTCTTC.

The chain combines TRBV7-2 with TRBJ2-5, with a possible D match to TRBD1 (6 bases). This CDR3 region has 13 residues. V was cut by 2 bases and J by 8 bases, with 12 bases left in between. The germline gives CDR1 SGHTA, CDR2 FQGNSA. CDR3 bases: TGTGCCAGCAGCTTAATCCAGGGACAAACCCAGTACTTC. Protein sequence: CASSLIQGQTQYF. Full variable domain (rest looked up from reference TRBV7-2 and TRBJ2-5): GAGVSQSPSNKVTEKGKDVELRCDPISGHTALYWYRQSLGQGLEFLIYFQGNSAPDKSGLPSDRFSAERTGGSVSTLTIQRTQQEDSAVYLCASSLIQGQTQYFGPGTRLLVL.

The chain employs TRBV5-1 and TRBJ1-4; D is unclear. The V end lost 4 bases, the J end lost 6 bases, and 13 bases lay between the germline ends. The CDR3 is 14 amino acids. Germline values: CDR1 SGHRS, CDR2 YFSETQ. CDR3 residues: CASSALGRDEKLFF. The CDR3 coding sequence is TGCGCCAGCAGCGCGTTAGGAAGGGATGAAAAACTGTTTTTT.

This clonotype has a count of ten or more. The V call is TRBV6-6, the J call TRBJ2-5; 10 bases agree with TRBD2. Germline trimming cut 5 bases from V and 1 base from J; bases unmatched to any gene: 7. The CDR3 sequence is 16 residues long. Germline assignment: CDR1 MNHNY and CDR2 SVGAGI (reference sequence). The CDR3 DNA reads as TGTGCCAGCAGTCGACGAGGACTAGCGGCCCAAGAGACCCAGTACTTC. Translating it yields CASSRRGLAAQETQYF.

The table lists this clonotype with many counts. This chain connects TRBV20-1 to TRBJ1-1, with a tentative D call TRBD1 (5 bases). This CDR3 comprises 16 residues. V lost 8 bases and J lost 0, with 22 bases in between. CDR1 DFQATT and CDR2 SNEGSKA come from the germline V gene (reference sequence). In DNA, the CDR3 is TGCAGTCCATACAAAACCGGGACTTTGATGAACACTGAAGCTTTCTTT. This translates into CSPYKTGTLMNTEAFF.

This clonotype turned up a few times. The chain carries TRBV29-1 and TRBJ2-2; a weak D match, TRBD2 (5 bases). The germline V gene encodes CDR1 SQVTM and CDR2 ANQGSEA. CDR3 length: 18 amino acids. In DNA, the CDR3 is TGCAGGACCCCCAGGAGACCCTCCGGAGGAACTCGCACCGGGGAGCTGTTTTTT. Translated, it gives CRTPRRPSGGTRTGELFF.

V is TRBV29-1 and J is TRBJ2-5, with TRBD1 matching over 10 bases. The germline gives CDR1 SQVTM, CDR2 ANQGSEA. The CDR3 has 15 amino acids. V lost 5 bases, J lost 5 bases, and 11 bases stayed unmatched. This chain's CDR3 is CSVILDRGLWETQYF. The CDR3 bases are TGCAGCGTTATCCTAGACAGGGGGCTGTGGGAGACCCAGTACTTC.

V gene TRBV5-8 combines with J gene TRBJ1-1; D gene uncertain. The V gene lost 1 base and the J gene lost 4 bases, with 8 bases spanning the gap. The CDR3 is 13 amino acids. The germline V gene encodes CDR1 SGHTS and CDR2 YDEGEE. The CDR3 region is CASSLMASTEAFF. The DNA of the CDR3 is TGTGCCAGCAGCTTGATGGCCAGCACTGAAGCTTTCTTT.

This clonotype has just a few counts. CDR3 nucleotide sequence: TGTGCCAGCAGCTTAATGACAGTCAATCAGCCCCAGCATTTT. Translating it yields CASSLMTVNQPQHF. The V gene is TRBV7-9, the J gene TRBJ1-5, with D tentatively TRBD1 (5 bases). V gave up 2 bases and J gave up 3 bases, with 8 bases separating them. This CDR3 has 14 amino acids. CDR1 SEHNR and CDR2 FQNEAQ come from the germline V gene (reference sequence).

This chain links TRBV5-1 with TRBJ2-6; D gene unclear. The CDR3 covers 15 residues. V was cut by 6 bases and J by 0 bases, with 10 bases left in between. CDR1 and CDR2 from the germline V gene are SGHRS and YFSETQ. For the CDR3, the DNA is TGCGCCAGCACCCTGTCAGGCTCTGGGGCCAACGTCCTGACTTTC. Translation: CASTLSGSGANVLTF. Full variable domain (outside the CDR3, taken from reference TRBV5-1 and TRBJ2-6): KAGVTQTPRYLIKTRGQQVTLSCSPISGHRSVSWYQQTPGQGLQFLFEYFSETQRNKGNFPGRFSGRQFSNSRSEMNVSTLELGDSALYLCASTLSGSGANVLTFGAGSRLTVL.

This chain links TRBV2 with TRBJ2-2, with D unresolved. The CDR3 is 14 amino acids. V lost 1 base, J lost 4 bases, and 7 bases lay in between. Germline V gene lookup returns CDR1 SNHLY and CDR2 FYNNEI. The CDR3 DNA follows: TGTGCCAGCAGTGAAGGACGGCTCACCGGGGAGCTGTTTTTT. This encodes CASSEGRLTGELFF. Filled out from reference TRBV2 and TRBJ2-2, the complete variable domain reads EPEVTQTPSHQVTQMGQEVILRCVPISNHLYFYWYRQILGQKVEFLVSFYNNEISEKSEIFDDQFSVERPDGSNFTLKIRSTKLEDSAMYFCASSEGRLTGELFFGEGSRLTVL.

The chain links TRBV3-1 to TRBJ2-5, with unresolved D. The CDR3 totals 12 residues. The V end was cut by 2 bases, the J end by 6 bases, with 7 bases between. CDR1 LGHDT and CDR2 YNNKEL come from the germline V gene (reference sequence). Here the CDR3 DNA reads TGTGCCAGCAGCCAATTTGAACAGACCCAGTACTTC. It is translated as CASSQFEQTQYF.

This chain uses TRBV7-9 with TRBJ2-1; 9 bases match TRBD2. The V gene end was trimmed by 5 bases and the J gene end by 5 bases; junction bases not matched to a gene: 4. Germline-derived CDR1 and CDR2 are SEHNR and FQNEAQ (reference sequence). The CDR3 spans 14 residues. The CDR3 DNA reads TGTGCCAGCAGCACCAGCGGGGGGCACAATGAGCAGTTCTTC. It translates to CASSTSGGHNEQFF.

This clonotype was detected many times. The V call is TRBV12-3 or TRBV12-4, the J call TRBJ1-5, with TRBD1 matching 8 bases. The ends lost 5 bases at V and 0 bases at J; junction bases unmatched: 3. The CDR3 extends over 15 amino acids. The CDR3 reads CASSPDRGSNQPQHF. CDR3 bases: TGTGCCAGCAGTCCCGACAGGGGTAGCAATCAGCCCCAGCATTTT.

The chain recombines TRBV20-1 with TRBJ2-2; TRBD2 matches at 13 bases. This CDR3 is 19 amino acids long. CDR1 is DFQATT and CDR2 is SNEGSKA in the germline V gene (reference sequence). The ends lost 6 bases at V and 5 bases at J; junction bases unmatched: 18. CDR3 bases: TGCAGTGCCAGAACTAGCGGGGGGGCCCCGGGGGCTATAACCGGGGAGCTGTTTTTT. It translates to CSARTSGGAPGAITGELFF.

This clonotype was counted between two and nine times. V gene TRBV6-1 combines with J gene TRBJ1-5, with TRBD1 as a possible D gene (5 bases). This CDR3 has 16 residues. The V and J ends lost 6 bases and 4 bases respectively, with 19 bases between them. CDR1 and CDR2 from the germline V gene are MNHNS and SASEGT. Here the CDR3 reads CASSRTGTGGNQPQHF. The CDR3 DNA reads TGTGCCAGCAGCCGGACCGGGACGGGCGGGAATCAGCCCCAGCATTTT.

There are many counts of this clonotype. The J gene is TRBJ2-2, the V gene TRBV6-5, with D tentatively TRBD2 (5 bases). Trimming shortened V by 0 bases and J by 6 bases, and 8 bases separated the two germline ends. Germline lookup yields CDR1 MNHEY and CDR2 SVGAGI. CDR3 length equals 14 residues. The CDR3: CASSYSIGAGELFF. Written as DNA, the CDR3 is TGTGCCAGCAGTTACTCGATCGGGGCCGGGGAGCTGTTTTTT.

This clonotype was picked up a small number of times. The CDR3 sequence is CASSFMTGGSKNIQYF. CDR3 DNA: TGTGCCAGCAGCTTCATGACAGGGGGTTCCAAAAACATTCAGTACTTC. The V and J genes are TRBV7-8 and TRBJ2-4; 9 bases line up with TRBD1. J was trimmed by 2 bases and V by 3 bases; bases with no gene match: 5. Germline values: CDR1 SGHVS, CDR2 FQNEAQ. The CDR3 is made up of 16 amino acids.

The chain recombines TRBV6-5 with TRBJ1-1; tentatively, D is TRBD1 (5 bases). Germline loops: CDR1 MNHEY, CDR2 SVGAGI. The CDR3 contains 17 residues. Trimming cost V 4 bases and J 4 bases, with 22 bases left between them. The CDR3 region is CASSSVVSGARGTEAFF. Here the CDR3 DNA reads TGTGCCAGCAGTTCCGTAGTAAGTGGGGCGCGGGGCACTGAAGCTTTCTTT.

This clonotype occurred a few times. The chain couples TRBV7-6 to TRBJ1-1, with 9 bases lining up with TRBD1. The CDR3 covers 15 residues. V lost 1 base to trimming and J lost 7 bases; unmatched junction nucleotides: 7. CDR1 SGHVS and CDR2 FNYEAQ come from the germline V gene. The CDR3 nucleotides read TGTGCCAGCAGCTTAGAAGCACAGGGGGCTGGTGAAGCTTTCTTT. Residues: CASSLEAQGAGEAFF.

This clonotype was counted a few times. The CDR3, as DNA: TGTGCCAGCAGCTTAGGGACACCAATTTACGAGCAGTACTTC. It yields the protein CASSLGTPIYEQYF. The rearrangement links TRBV7-2 to TRBJ2-7; D is possibly TRBD1 (5 bases). Germline values: CDR1 SGHTA, CDR2 FQGNSA. The CDR3 is 14 amino acids. Trimming left V 1 base short and J 4 bases short, with 11 bases between.

There are many counts of this clonotype. This sequence joins TRBV20-1 and TRBJ1-3; no clear D. CDR1 and CDR2 (germline): DFQATT, SNEGSKA (reference sequence). V lost 3 bases, J lost 2 bases, and 5 bases lay in between. The CDR3 runs to 12 residues. The CDR3 spells CSARFPGNTIYF. The CDR3 DNA reads as TGCAGTGCTAGGTTCCCTGGAAACACCATATATTTT.